These 21 T cell receptor beta chains were sequenced from one sample in a study of blood T cell repertoires in COVID-19. Measured with immunoSEQ multiplex PCR; TCRdb has only the in-frame clones, and not every one. The data show over 120,000 clones, about four fifths seen once. The sequenced sample consisted of peripheral blood. All receptors come from a woman aged 65 to 85 with COVID-19, enrolled during active disease.

The chain uses TRBV3-1 (or the pseudogene TRBV3-2) and TRBJ2-5; TRBD2 agrees at 9 bases. J was trimmed by 2 bases and V by 2 bases; bases with no gene match: 6. Per germline, CDR1 LGHDT and CDR2 YNNKEL (reference sequence). This CDR3 has 16 residues. CDR3 sequence: CASSQPLAGRQETQYF. The CDR3 bases are TGTGCCAGCAGCCAACCCCTAGCGGGGCGTCAAGAGACCCAGTACTTC.

J is TRBJ2-4 and V is TRBV30; 8 bases map to TRBD2. The CDR3 contains 16 residues. V was pared by 2 bases and J by 0 bases, with 6 bases of the junction left unmatched. From germline, CDR1 is GTSNPN and CDR2 SVGIG (reference sequence). DNA for the CDR3: TGTGCCTGGAGTACGGGAGGGGCCCTAGCCAAAAACATTCAGTACTTC. This encodes CAWSTGGALAKNIQYF.

This chain joins TRBV19 and TRBJ2-3; 9 bases align to TRBD2. V was clipped by 6 bases and J by 4 bases; unmatched bases: 11. The CDR3 has 16 amino acids. The germline CDR1 and CDR2 sequences are LNHDA and SQIVND (reference sequence). This CDR3 reads CASSKWAGGASDTQYF. CDR3 nucleotide sequence: TGTGCCAGTAGCAAATGGGCGGGGGGGGCCTCAGATACGCAGTATTTT.

The rearrangement uses TRBV10-3 and TRBJ1-1, with a tentative D call TRBD1 (5 bases). V was clipped by 7 bases and J by 5 bases, with 17 bases between them. In germline, CDR1 is ENHRY, CDR2 SYGVKD. This CDR3 spans 14 amino acids. CDR3: CAIKGNLKGTEAFF. The CDR3, as DNA: TGTGCCATCAAGGGCAATCTTAAGGGGACTGAAGCTTTCTTT.

The CDR3 coding sequence is TGTGCCAGCAGCTCCCTAGGGGGGGCTACCTACTCCTACGAGCAGTACTTC. It codes for CASSSLGGATYSYEQYF. This chain connects TRBV7-6 to TRBJ2-7; TRBD2 might be the D (7 bases). This CDR3 comprises 17 residues. CDR1 is SGHVS, CDR2 FNYEAQ, per germline. Between the trimmed V and J ends, which lost 4 bases and 0 bases, there was a span of 19 bases.

The chain couples TRBV28 to TRBJ1-6; TRBD1 matches at 7 bases. In germline, CDR1 is MDHEN, CDR2 SYDVKM. CDR3 length: 16 residues. The V segment lost 6 bases and the J segment 7 bases; nucleotides outside the gene matches: 12. In DNA form, the CDR3 reads TGTGCCAGCAGATCTGCCGACAGGGTCAGGAATTCACCCCTCCACTTT. Protein product: CASRSADRVRNSPLHF.

The sample holds one count of this clone. The chain has TRBV19 and TRBJ1-2; D remains unclear. There are 15 residues in the CDR3. With 1 base removed from V and 8 bases from J, the gap between germline ends came to 17 bases. Germline CDR1 reads LNHDA; CDR2 reads SQIVND (reference sequence). CDR3: CASSIALGGPGGYTF. The CDR3 DNA is TGTGCCAGTAGTATAGCTTTGGGAGGGCCGGGAGGCTACACCTTC.

The chain has TRBV5-1 and TRBJ2-3, with TRBD1 matching over 8 bases. CDR3 length equals 15 residues. Germline CDR1 reads SGHRS; CDR2 reads YFSETQ. Losses at the gene ends were 3 bases for V and 4 bases for J; bases not matched to a gene: 7. The DNA for the CDR3 is TGCGCCAGCAGCTGGGACAGGTTGGCCCCAGATACGCAGTATTTT. This translates into CASSWDRLAPDTQYF.

The chain uses TRBV24-1 and TRBJ2-3; 14 nucleotides line up with TRBD2. This CDR3 contains 19 residues. CDR1 and CDR2 (germline): KGHDR, SFDVKD. The ends lost 4 bases at V and 2 bases at J; junction bases unmatched: 10. CDR3 amino acids: CATSDGGLAGASSTDTQYF. CDR3 DNA: TGTGCCACCAGTGACGGGGGACTAGCGGGGGCCTCATCCACAGATACGCAGTATTTT.

V is TRBV5-1 and J is TRBJ2-7, with D uncertain. Trimming removed 0 bases from V and 3 bases from J, with 4 bases in between. Germline assignment: CDR1 SGHRS and CDR2 YFSETQ. There are 12 residues in the CDR3. CDR3 amino acids: CASSLDYYEQYF. CDR3 DNA sequence: TGCGCCAGCAGCTTGGATTACTACGAGCAGTACTTC.

The genes are TRBV30 and TRBJ1-1; D unresolved. Trimming left V 3 bases short and J 7 bases short, with 9 bases between. The CDR3 sequence is 11 residues long. Germline V gene sequence: CDR1 GTSNPN, CDR2 SVGIG (reference sequence). This CDR3 reads CAWRVQLEAFF. The DNA for the CDR3 is TGTGCCTGGAGGGTACAGCTTGAAGCTTTCTTT.

The DNA of the CDR3 is TGTGCCAGCAGCCAAGACAGGGGGCGCGAGGAAAAACTGTTTTTT. It specifies CASSQDRGREEKLFF. This chain uses TRBV7-9 with TRBJ1-4, with 10 nucleotides matching TRBD1. The CDR3 totals 15 residues. Trimming at V came to 5 bases and at J to 8 bases, leaving 8 bases not matched to a gene. Germline V CDR1 and CDR2: SEHNR, FQNEAQ (reference sequence).

The chain combines TRBV5-6 with TRBJ2-1, with a weak D call TRBD2 (7 bases). Trimming shortened V by 0 bases and J by 4 bases, and 14 bases separated the two germline ends. The CDR3 covers 16 residues. Looked up from germline, CDR1 is SGHDT and CDR2 is YYEEEE. The CDR3 spells CASSLGPGGRYNEQFF. As DNA, the CDR3 is TGTGCCAGCAGCTTGGGGCCGGGGGGCAGATACAATGAGCAGTTCTTC.

DNA of the CDR3: TGTGCCAGCAGCAAGCGACAGGGAAGCACTGAAGCTTTCTTT. It specifies CASSKRQGSTEAFF. The chain links TRBV2 to TRBJ1-1, with TRBD1 identical over 7 bases. CDR1 and CDR2 (germline): SNHLY, FYNNEI. The CDR3 sequence is 14 residues long. V lost 6 bases and J lost 4; bases outside the gene matches: 8.

This clone turned up a few times. The V call is TRBV7-2, the J call TRBJ1-2, with 9 bases aligning to TRBD1. The germline CDR1 and CDR2 sequences are SGHTA and FQGNSA. The CDR3 consists of 15 residues. V lost 5 bases and J lost 8; bases outside the gene matches: 12. The DNA of the CDR3 is TGTGCCAGCAGCATAGGACAGGGGATAGTAAGAGGCTACACCTTC. Its protein product is CASSIGQGIVRGYTF.

This clone was counted once. One end of the junction fails to match germline, which may point to a read error. The J gene is TRBJ1-5, the V gene TRBV2; 9 positions match TRBD1. There are 13 residues in the CDR3. Germline-derived CDR1 and CDR2 are SNHLY and FYNNEI. Written as DNA, the CDR3 is TGTGCCAGCAGGGCAGAAAAAACAGGGGGCCTGAATTTT. This gives the protein CASRAEKTGGLNF.

This rearrangement joins TRBV29-1 to TRBJ1-1; 8 bases line up with TRBD1. J gave up 0 bases and V 4 bases, and 4 bases lay outside the gene matches. CDR3 length: 14 residues. CDR1 and CDR2 from the germline V gene are SQVTM and ANQGSEA. The CDR3 sequence is CSVGTGTMNTEAFF. DNA of the CDR3: TGCAGCGTTGGGACAGGGACGATGAACACTGAAGCTTTCTTT.

This chain uses TRBV4-3 with TRBJ1-5; perhaps TRBD1 as D (5 bases). Germline V gene data show CDR1 as LGHNA and CDR2 as YSLEER. The ends were cut back, 2 bases at V and 1 base at J, with 12 bases in the middle. CDR3 size: 16 residues. CDR3 sequence: CASSQNTGRSNQPQHF. DNA of the CDR3: TGCGCCAGCAGCCAAAACACAGGACGGAGCAATCAGCCCCAGCATTTT.

CDR3 region: CASTRYTGGAYGYTF. DNA of the CDR3: TGTGCCAGTACAAGATATACAGGGGGCGCTTATGGCTACACCTTC. The chain has TRBV28 and TRBJ1-2; 9 positions agree with TRBD1. Germline-derived CDR1 and CDR2 are MDHEN and SYDVKM. With V trimmed by 9 bases and J by 5 bases, 13 bases remained unmatched. This CDR3 region has 15 residues.

The chain links TRBV3-1 (or the pseudogene TRBV3-2) to TRBJ2-7; TRBD1 matches at 9 bases. Germline V gene data show CDR1 as LGHDT and CDR2 as YNNKEL (reference sequence). V dropped 1 base and J dropped 4; count of bases not matched to a gene: 8. This CDR3 comprises 16 residues. The CDR3 DNA is TGTGCCAGCAGCCAAGGTTCCGGGACAGGGAAATACGAGCAGTACTTC. This encodes CASSQGSGTGKYEQYF.

The CDR3 reads CASSSKLGAGAAAYEQYF. The CDR3 DNA is TGTGCCAGCAGCTCCAAGTTGGGAGCGGGGGCCGCCGCCTACGAGCAGTACTTC. The rearrangement joins TRBV5-4 to TRBJ2-7, with 8 bases lining up with TRBD2. This CDR3 spans 18 amino acids. Germline CDR1 is SGHNT and CDR2 is YYREEE (reference sequence). V lost 3 bases to trimming and J lost 2 bases; unmatched junction nucleotides: 16. The full variable domain, rest sourced from reference TRBV5-4 and TRBJ2-7, is ETGVTQSPTHLIKTRGQQVTLRCSSQSGHNTVSWYQQALGQGPQFIFQYYREEENGRGNFPPRFSGLQFPNYSSELNVNALELDDSALYLCASSSKLGAGAAAYEQYFGPGTRLTVT.